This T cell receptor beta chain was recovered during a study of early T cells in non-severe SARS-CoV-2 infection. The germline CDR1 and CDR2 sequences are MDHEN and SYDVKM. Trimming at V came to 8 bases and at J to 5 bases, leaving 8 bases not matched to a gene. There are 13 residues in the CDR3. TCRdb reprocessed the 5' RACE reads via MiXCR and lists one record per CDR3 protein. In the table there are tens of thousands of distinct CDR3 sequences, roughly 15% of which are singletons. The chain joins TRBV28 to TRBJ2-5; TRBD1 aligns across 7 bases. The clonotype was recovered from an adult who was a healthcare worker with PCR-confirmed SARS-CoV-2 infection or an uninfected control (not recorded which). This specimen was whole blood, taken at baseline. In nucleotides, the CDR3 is TGTGCCAGCGGATCGAGGGGGCTGGAGACCCAGTACTTC. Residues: CASGSRGLETQYF.